This T cell receptor beta chain originates from a study of blood T cell repertoires in COVID-19. Study context: Sample material is recorded as cDNA or gDNA derived from T cells, B-cell-depleted T cells, or PBMCs.

As processed by the authors: By means of reference gene primer amplification, nucleated cell counts were estimated. Libraries were prepared by immunoSEQ multiplex PCR; TCRdb keeps only in-frame clonotypes and omits some of them. V, J and clone size are taken as reported in that table, and D and trimming were inferred from the DNA itself. The table lists 300,000 to 350,000 clones, approximately 90% of them singletons. The CDR3 extends over 15 amino acids. From germline, CDR1 is SNHLY and CDR2 FYNNEI. V was pared by 6 bases and J by 0 bases, with 5 bases of the junction left unmatched. This clone appeared a single time. During active infection, Seattle patients enrolled and were then monitored through disease.

This TCR came from a woman aged 25-40 years with COVID-19, enrolled during active disease. This rearrangement joins TRBV2 to TRBJ2-7; 10 bases fit TRBD1. The sample taken for sequencing was peripheral blood. The chain's CDR3 is CASRGDRGSSYEQYF. CDR3 bases: TGTGCCAGCAGAGGGGACAGGGGAAGCTCCTACGAGCAGTACTTC.